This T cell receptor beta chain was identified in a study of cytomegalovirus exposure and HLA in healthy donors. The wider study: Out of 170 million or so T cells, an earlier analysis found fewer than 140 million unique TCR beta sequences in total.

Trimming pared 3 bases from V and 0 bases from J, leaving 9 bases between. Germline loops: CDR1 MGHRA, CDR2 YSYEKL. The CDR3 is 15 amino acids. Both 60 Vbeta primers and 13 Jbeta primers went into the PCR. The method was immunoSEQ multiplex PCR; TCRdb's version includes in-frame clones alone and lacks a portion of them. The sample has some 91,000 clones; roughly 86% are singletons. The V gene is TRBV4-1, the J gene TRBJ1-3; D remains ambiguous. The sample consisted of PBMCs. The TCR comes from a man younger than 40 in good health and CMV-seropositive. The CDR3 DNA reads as TGCGCCAGCAGCCAGGCAACCATCTCTGGAAACACCATATATTTT. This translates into CASSQATISGNTIYF.